Listed below are T cell receptor beta chains from one sample, sequenced in a study of T cell repertoires in cytomegalovirus infection. Antigen specificity for these receptors is unknown. TCRdb re-derived calls from the reads in MiXCR, one entry per CDR3 protein. The sample lists tens of thousands of distinct CDR3 sequences, approximately 46% seen once, with just over 90% in the top ten. The sample in question was CD8+ T cells from cultured PBMCs, obtained from culture after CMV antigen stimulation. Receptors were obtained from a human donor in good health (CMV status not recorded). Some clones in this sample may be carry-over from other donors' samples. Both conserved end residues are part of each CDR3. D genes are given only for firm matches. Expanded clones are given a class, and other clones once, few, many or no size at all.

clone_size,j_call,d_call,v_call,cdr3_nt,cdr3_aa
.,TRBJ1-6,.,TRBV14,TGTGCCAGCAGCCAATGGATAAGGGGATCACCCCTCCACTTT,CASSQWIRGSPLHF
.,TRBJ2-7,TRBD1,TRBV2,TGTGCCAGCTTGACCCGGGACAGCGATACCTACGAGCAGTACTTC,CASLTRDSDTYEQYF
.,TRBJ2-7,TRBD2,TRBV13,TGTGCCAGCAGCATACCCGGGACTAGCGTCCACGAGCAGTACTTC,CASSIPGTSVHEQYF
.,TRBJ1-2,.,TRBV11-2,TGTGCCAGCAGCTTAGACAGGGATTATGGCTACACCTTC,CASSLDRDYGYTF
.,TRBJ2-1,TRBD1,TRBV7-6,TGTGCTAGCAGCCACAGGGGTTACAATGAGCAGTTCTTC,CASSHRGYNEQFF
.,TRBJ1-1,.,TRBV11-2,TGTGCCAGCAGCTTAGACTTCCTCAGTTTCATGAACACTGAAGCTTTCTTT,CASSLDFLSFMNTEAFF
.,TRBJ2-3,TRBD2,TRBV12-3/TRBV12-4,TGTGCCAGCAGTTTTGAATCCGGGGAGGGCCCAGATATGCAGTATTTT,CASSFESGEGPDMQYF
.,TRBJ1-6,.,TRBV7-6,TGTGCCAGCAGCCGTGGACAACCCAGCTCCTATAATTCACCCCTCCACTTT,CASSRGQPSSYNSPLHF
many,TRBJ2-5,TRBD1,TRBV5-1,TGCGCCAGCCGGCGGGACAGGGAGACCCAGTACTTC,CASRRDRETQYF
.,TRBJ1-2,.,TRBV7-2,TGTGCCAGCAGCGATTTTCAAACAGGGAGGAACTATGGCTACACCTTC,CASSDFQTGRNYGYTF
.,TRBJ1-1,.,TRBV7-9,TGTGCCAGCAGCCCTACAGCCGCGGGAGCTTTCTTT,CASSPTAAGAFF
.,TRBJ2-1,TRBD2,TRBV28,TGTGCCAGCAGTTTGGGACTAGCAAGCAATGAGCAGTTCTTC,CASSLGLASNEQFF
.,TRBJ2-7,.,TRBV10-3,TGTGCCATCAGTGAGAAAGGGTACGAGCAGTACTTC,CAISEKGYEQYF
few,TRBJ2-7,.,TRBV28,TGTGCCAGCAGGATTATCGGGTCCCCCCTTCAATCCTACGAGCAGTACTTC,CASRIIGSPLQSYEQYF
.,TRBJ1-1,.,TRBV10-3,TGTGCCATCAGTGAGGCGGACACGAACACTGAAGCTTTCTTT,CAISEADTNTEAFF
.,TRBJ2-1,TRBD2,TRBV28,TGTGCCAGCAGCTCATCCCAAAGGGCTAGCGGAACCTACAATGAGCAGTTCTTC,CASSSSQRASGTYNEQFF
.,TRBJ1-6,.,TRBV27,TGTGCCAGCAGCTTGACTTTCCAGGGGTATAATTCACCCCTCCACTTT,CASSLTFQGYNSPLHF
few,TRBJ2-7,TRBD2,TRBV7-3,TGTGCCAGCAGCCCCCAAGCGGGGGGCCACTCCTACGAGCAGTACTTC,CASSPQAGGHSYEQYF
.,TRBJ2-7,.,TRBV7-9,TGTGCCAGCAGCTTAGTTTACAGCGACGAGCAGTACTTC,CASSLVYSDEQYF
.,TRBJ2-1,TRBD2,TRBV4-1,TGCGCCAGCAGCCAATACATACCGGGACTAGACTCCCCCTACAATGAGCAGTTCTTC,CASSQYIPGLDSPYNEQFF
.,TRBJ2-1,.,TRBV5-3,TGTGCCAGCGGTCAGGGAAATGGGAATGAGCAGTTCTTC,CASGQGNGNEQFF
.,TRBJ1-1,.,TRBV11-2,TGTGCCAGCAGCTTAAGGGCGGGGATGAACACTGAAGCTTTCTTT,CASSLRAGMNTEAFF
few,TRBJ2-1,TRBD2,TRBV4-1,TGCGCCAGCAGCCAGGCCGGGACTAGCGGCTATGAGCAGTTCTTC,CASSQAGTSGYEQFF
.,TRBJ2-3,.,TRBV7-2,TGTGCCAGCAGCTTAGATGTGAGGGTAATTCGAACAGATACGCAGTATTTT,CASSLDVRVIRTDTQYF
.,TRBJ1-1,.,TRBV6-4,TGTGCCAGCAGTGACGGGACGGTGAACACTGAAGCTTTCTTT,CASSDGTVNTEAFF
few,TRBJ1-1,.,TRBV11-2,TGTGCCAGCAGCTTATCCGCGATCCCGAGTACTGAAGCTTTCTTT,CASSLSAIPSTEAFF
.,TRBJ2-7,.,TRBV6-2/TRBV6-3,TGTGCCAGCAGTTACCTACAGGGATCCTTCAGCTCCTACGAGCAGTACTTC,CASSYLQGSFSSYEQYF
.,TRBJ1-1,.,TRBV5-1,TGCGCCAGCAGCTTGGGTGGTTTGCGGGAAGCTTTCTTT,CASSLGGLREAFF
.,TRBJ1-1,.,TRBV11-2,TGTGCCAGCAGCTTACTCTTATCGGGACGGCCACCCAGAATGAACACTGAAGCTTTCTTT,CASSLLLSGRPPRMNTEAFF
.,TRBJ2-4,.,TRBV9,TGTGCCAGCAGCGTAGAGGGCGGGCCCATAGCCAAAAACATTCAGTACTTC,CASSVEGGPIAKNIQYF
.,TRBJ1-4,TRBD1,TRBV13,TGTGCCAGCAGCGCGGACAGGGGTGGCGAAAAACTGTTTTTT,CASSADRGGEKLFF
.,TRBJ2-7,.,TRBV28,TGTGCCAGCAGCTCACAAGTTGGGGGGGCCGAGCAGTACTTC,CASSSQVGGAEQYF
few,TRBJ2-1,TRBD2,TRBV27,TGTGCCAGCCTCTTGACTAGCGGGGGGGCAGGCGATGAGCAGTTCTTC,CASLLTSGGAGDEQFF
.,TRBJ2-7,.,TRBV28,TGTGCCAGCAGTTTTGCTCAGGGCTCCTACGAGCAGTACTTC,CASSFAQGSYEQYF
.,TRBJ2-5,TRBD1,TRBV12-3/TRBV12-4,TGTGCCAGCAGACAAACAGGGGGCTTCGAGACCCAGTACTTC,CASRQTGGFETQYF
once,TRBJ1-1,TRBD1,TRBV2,TGTGCCAGCAGTATCCGACAGGGTCGGACTGAAGCTTTCTTT,CASSIRQGRTEAFF
.,TRBJ2-7,.,TRBV9,TGTGCCAGCAGCGTAGGGCAGAGCTCCTACGAGCAGTACTTC,CASSVGQSSYEQYF
.,TRBJ2-1,.,TRBV20-1,TGCAGTGCTAGAACCCTGATGGCGGACTACAATGAGCAGTTCTTC,CSARTLMADYNEQFF
.,TRBJ2-1,.,TRBV20-1,TGCAGTGCTAGAGTGGACTACCCCGTCCACAATGAGCAGTTCTTC,CSARVDYPVHNEQFF
.,TRBJ2-7,.,TRBV27,TGTGCCAGCAGTTTATATGGGGAAACCTACGAGCAGTACTTC,CASSLYGETYEQYF
few,TRBJ2-5,TRBD1,TRBV7-8,TGTGCCAGCAGCTTACCTCCAGGGGGCGAAGAGACCCAGTACTTC,CASSLPPGGEETQYF
.,TRBJ1-5,TRBD1,TRBV6-1,TGTGCCAGCAGTCTTGGACAGGGCGTTCAGCCCCAGCATTTT,CASSLGQGVQPQHF
.,TRBJ1-4,.,TRBV18,TGTGCCAGCTCACCCCCAGGGGCCGAAAAACTGTTTTTT,CASSPPGAEKLFF
few,TRBJ2-3,.,TRBV7-8,TGTGCCAGCAGCCCCGACACCCACGGCGGAGCTAGCACAGATACGCAGTATTTT,CASSPDTHGGASTDTQYF
.,TRBJ1-3,.,TRBV29-1,TGCAGCGTTGAAGACCCGAGCGGGGCGCCCGGAAACACCATATATTTT,CSVEDPSGAPGNTIYF
.,TRBJ2-1,TRBD2,TRBV19,TGTGCCAGTAGTATCGGACTAGCGGGAGGGTTCAATGAGCAGTTCTTC,CASSIGLAGGFNEQFF
.,TRBJ1-4,.,TRBV7-9,TGTGCCAGCAGCTTCTTGTCAGCAACTAATGAAAAACTGTTTTTT,CASSFLSATNEKLFF
.,TRBJ2-1,TRBD1,TRBV12-3/TRBV12-4,TGTGCCAGCAGTTTAAAGGGACAGGGGGTCTCGAGGGAGCAGTTCTTC,CASSLKGQGVSREQFF
.,TRBJ2-7,.,TRBV27,TGTGCCAGCAGTTTATCAACATCCGCCGCACTCTACGAGCAGTACTTC,CASSLSTSAALYEQYF
.,TRBJ2-1,TRBD1,TRBV7-2,TGTGCCAGCAGAGGGACAGGGACAGGGTATGAGCAGTTCTTC,CASRGTGTGYEQFF
.,TRBJ2-6,.,TRBV9,TGTGCCAGCAGCGTAGATTTCCGGGGCTCTGGGGCCAACGTCCTGACTTTC,CASSVDFRGSGANVLTF
few,TRBJ2-1,.,TRBV7-3,TGTGCCAGCAGCCCCTATAGTGGTAATGAGCAGTTCTTC,CASSPYSGNEQFF
few,TRBJ2-7,.,TRBV6-2/TRBV6-3,TGTGCCAGCAGTCGGTGGTTCTTGGGACAAAGCTACGAGCAGTACTTC,CASSRWFLGQSYEQYF
few,TRBJ2-5,.,TRBV7-8,TGTGCCAGCCGACCAAACAAATCGCAAGAGACCCAGTACTTC,CASRPNKSQETQYF
.,TRBJ2-2,TRBD1,TRBV9,TGTGCCAGCAGCGTAGGGACAGGGCCCACCGGGGAGCTGTTTTTT,CASSVGTGPTGELFF
.,TRBJ1-1,TRBD1,TRBV6-5,TGTGCCAGCAGTTTTACTGGGACAGGCTTTTCGAACACTGAAGCTTTCTTT,CASSFTGTGFSNTEAFF
.,TRBJ1-2,.,TRBV27,TGTGCCAGCAGTCCAGGACAGTTTAACTATGGCTACACCTTC,CASSPGQFNYGYTF
.,TRBJ2-2,TRBD1,TRBV12-3/TRBV12-4,TGTGCCAGCAGTTTGGCCCGGGTGGCAGGGGGCCCCGGGGAGCTGTTTTTT,CASSLARVAGGPGELFF